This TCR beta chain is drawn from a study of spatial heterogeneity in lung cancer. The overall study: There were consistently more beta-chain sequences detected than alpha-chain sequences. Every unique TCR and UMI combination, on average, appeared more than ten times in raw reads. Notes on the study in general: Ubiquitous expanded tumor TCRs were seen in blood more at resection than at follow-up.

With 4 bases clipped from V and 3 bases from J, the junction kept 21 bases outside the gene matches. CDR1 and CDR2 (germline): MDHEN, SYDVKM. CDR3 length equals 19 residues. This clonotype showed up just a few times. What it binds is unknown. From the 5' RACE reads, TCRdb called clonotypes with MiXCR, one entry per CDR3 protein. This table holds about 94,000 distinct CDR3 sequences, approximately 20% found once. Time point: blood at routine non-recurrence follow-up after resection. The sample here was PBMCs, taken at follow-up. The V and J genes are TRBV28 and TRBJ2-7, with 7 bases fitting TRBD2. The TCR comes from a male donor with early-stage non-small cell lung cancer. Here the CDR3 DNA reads TGTGCCAGCAGTTCATTCCTTCGTCGCGGGGGAACGAATCTCTACGAGCAGTACTTC. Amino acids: CASSSFLRRGGTNLYEQYF.